This T cell receptor (beta chain) was documented in a study of shared clonotypes between healthy human individuals. Measured with immunoSEQ multiplex PCR; TCRdb has only the in-frame clones, and not every one. Of roughly 2.6 million clones in the sample, approximately 92% were seen once. V gave up 2 bases and J gave up 5 bases, with 12 bases separating them. Germline V lookup: CDR1 KGHSH, CDR2 LQKENI. This CDR3 is 14 amino acids long. The sequenced sample consisted of naive CD4+ T cells sorted from blood. Subset reported: CD45RA+ positively selected. This clonotype was sampled from a man between 18 and 35 years old in good health. V gene TRBV18 combines with J gene TRBJ1-2; a weak D match, TRBD1 (5 bases). The CDR3 loop is CASSPGQGLYGYTF. The DNA of the CDR3 is TGTGCCAGCTCACCAGGTCAGGGTCTGTATGGCTACACCTTC.